This T cell receptor beta chain was recovered during a study of regulatory T cells in long-lasting Graves disease. Turning to the study itself: In persistent Graves' disease, antithyroid drugs had been taken for over 5 years and TSH receptor antibodies stayed positive.

Indicated time point: persistent/refractory GD, antithyroid drugs over 5 years with positive TRAb. After RNA was extracted from PBMCs, the TCR library was made from it. In each case, Graves' disease was diagnosed per American Thyroid Association guidelines. An endocrinology department located in Xi'an, China, was where the patients came from. The authors built TCR beta libraries using iRepertoire HTBI primers and Arm-PCR of CDR3 regions. A single record per CDR3 protein comes from TCRdb applying MiXCR to the multiplex PCR reads. This sample has fewer than 550,000 distinct CDR3 sequences, with about a fifth found just once. V lost 5 bases to trimming and J lost 5 bases, with 15 bases between them. The length of the CDR3 is 14 residues. Germline assignment: CDR1 SEHNR and CDR2 FQNEAQ (reference sequence). General study findings and limits: Favoring TRBV28, TRBJ1-2 and TRBJ2-5 was a feature seen in persistent disease.

In the case of this clonotype: The antigen is not known.

The chain links TRBV7-9 to TRBJ1-2, with D possibly TRBD1 on 6 matching bases. The source is a female donor with Graves disease. Sequenced here: peripheral blood mononuclear cells (PBMCs), sampled when the disease was refractory, from a patient treated with antithyroid drugs. In DNA, the CDR3 is TGTGCCAGCAGCCCCTCCGACAGGCTATATGGCTACACCTTC. It encodes CASSPSDRLYGYTF.